This record covers a single T cell receptor beta chain. Its specificity is not known. The data derive from a study of naive and memory T cell subsets. Findings of the study overall: RNA-based TCR counts may shift with T cell activation and differentiation. Over 85% of naive TCR sequences appeared only once after error correction, unlike memory subsets. There was no ground truth to check naive and memory subset results.

The beta constant-region primer was an equimolar mix of two oligonucleotides covering TRBC1 and TRBC2. TCRdb passed the UMI-ligation and nested PCR reads through MiXCR, listing each CDR3 protein once. The table lists around 2,800 distinct CDR3 sequences, about 7.1% of them singletons. The CDR3 has 15 amino acids. Germline V gives CDR1 LGHNA, CDR2 YNFKEQ. The V end was cut by 0 bases, the J end by 0 bases, with 9 bases between. Specimen: effector memory CD8+ T cells from blood. Noted subset: effector memory, CD45RA- CD27-. The chain recombines TRBV4-2 with TRBJ2-7; D unclear. This sequence was found in a human donor in good health. CDR3 in DNA: TGTGCCAGCAGCCAAGATTTTCACTACTCCTACGAGCAGTACTTC. It encodes CASSQDFHYSYEQYF.